These 21 T cell receptor beta chains share one sample of origin, sequenced in a study of PD-L1 blockade in urothelial cancer. Generated by immunoSEQ multiplex PCR, the TCRdb table keeps only in-frame clones and is missing some. The sample lists some 89,000 clones, over 65% occurring once. Specified time point: pretreatment peripheral blood. The starting material was PBMCs, obtained around atezolizumab (anti-PD-L1) treatment. The receptors come from a man between 60 and 75 years old with urothelial cancer.

J is TRBJ2-6 and V is TRBV5-1; D unresolved. The CDR3 spans 14 residues. The V end lost 4 bases, the J end lost 4 bases, and 9 bases lay between the germline ends. Germline lookup yields CDR1 SGHRS and CDR2 YFSETQ. The CDR3 DNA reads TGCGCCAGCAGCCTGACTCCCGGGGCCAACGTCCTGACTTTC. Residues: CASSLTPGANVLTF.

The genes are TRBV5-1 and TRBJ2-2, with D maybe TRBD2 (6 bases). This CDR3 is built from 17 residues. Germline lookup yields CDR1 SGHRS and CDR2 YFSETQ. V dropped 5 bases and J dropped 0 bases, with 17 bases sitting between them. This CDR3 is CASRAGQSPSNTGELFF. The CDR3 bases are TGCGCCAGCAGAGCGGGTCAATCCCCATCGAACACCGGGGAGCTGTTTTTT.

This clone was counted a few times. This rearrangement joins TRBV7-2 to TRBJ1-4; D possibly corresponds to TRBD1 (6 bases). Trimming left V 7 bases short and J 0 bases short, with 15 bases between. Germline lookup yields CDR1 SGHTA and CDR2 FQGNSA. This CDR3 is 16 amino acids long. The CDR3 DNA is TGTGCCAGCAAAGGATCGGGACAATCAACTAATGAAAAACTGTTTTTT. It codes for CASKGSGQSTNEKLFF.

The gene calls are TRBV6-5 and TRBJ2-7; D gene ambiguous. The germline V gene has CDR1 MNHEY and CDR2 SVGAGI. The CDR3 spans 13 residues. Trimming left V 0 bases short and J 3 bases short, with 6 bases between. This CDR3 is CASSYSGSYEQYF. The DNA for the CDR3 is TGTGCCAGCAGTTACTCGGGCAGCTACGAGCAGTACTTC.

The chain employs TRBV30 and TRBJ2-2; possible D gene TRBD2, 6 bases. The CDR3 length is 16 residues. The germline CDR1 and CDR2 sequences are GTSNPN and SVGIG (reference sequence). Trimming took off 0 bases at V and 0 bases at J, with 11 bases between the two ends. The CDR3 loop reads CAWSVWGEPNTGELFF. The CDR3, as DNA: TGTGCCTGGAGTGTTTGGGGGGAACCGAACACCGGGGAGCTGTTTTTT.

The chain employs TRBV6-6 and TRBJ2-7; 11 nucleotides line up with TRBD2. Germline V CDR1 and CDR2: MNHNY, SVGAGI (reference sequence). V was pared by 5 bases and J by 0 bases, with 3 bases of the junction left unmatched. The CDR3 has 15 amino acids. The CDR3 DNA is TGTGCCAGCAGTCTAGCGGGGGGTTACTCCTACGAGCAGTACTTC. Translation gives CASSLAGGYSYEQYF.

The chain employs TRBV4-1 and TRBJ2-1; 9 nucleotides match TRBD1. Trimming cost V 4 bases and J 7 bases; bases outside gene matches: 5. CDR1 and CDR2 (germline): MGHRA, YSYEKL. This CDR3 is built from 14 residues. CDR3 amino acids: CASSPGQGRNEQFF. DNA for the CDR3: TGCGCCAGCAGCCCGGGACAGGGACGGAATGAGCAGTTCTTC.

About this clone: Other DNA sequences in this sample translate to the same CDR3. The chain has TRBV27 and TRBJ1-1, with 10 positions matching TRBD1. This CDR3 is built from 14 residues. Germline CDR1 is MNHEY and CDR2 is SMNVEV (reference sequence). Trimming cost V 5 bases and J 4 bases; bases outside gene matches: 4. Here the CDR3 reads CASSPRTGGTEAFF. As DNA, the CDR3 is TGTGCCAGCAGTCCTCGGACAGGGGGCACTGAAGCTTTCTTT.

The gene calls are TRBV9 and TRBJ2-7; maybe TRBD2 (6 bases). The CDR3 extends over 16 amino acids. V was clipped by 0 bases and J by 9 bases, with 22 bases between them. Germline CDR1 SGDLS, CDR2 YYNGEE. CDR3 amino acids: CASSVADSGGDLGQYF. The CDR3, as DNA: TGTGCCAGCAGCGTAGCTGATTCCGGCGGGGACCTGGGGCAGTACTTC.

This clone appeared many times. The chain combines TRBV4-2 with TRBJ2-5, with unresolved D. Germline values: CDR1 LGHNA, CDR2 YNFKEQ. CDR3 size: 13 residues. V lost 1 base and J 7 bases, leaving 10 bases between the germline ends. The CDR3 nucleotides are TGTGCCAGCAGCCAAGCTCCAGGAATGACCCAGTACTTC. It specifies CASSQAPGMTQYF.

Written as DNA, the CDR3 is TGTGCCATCAGTGATCTGACAGGGGGTATCCGGTACTATGGCTACACCTTC. It is translated as CAISDLTGGIRYYGYTF. The chain uses TRBV10-3 and TRBJ1-2; 9 bases are a match to TRBD1. The CDR3 has 17 residues. The V gene's germline CDR1 is ENHRY and CDR2 SYGVKD. V lost 3 bases and J lost 3; bases outside the gene matches: 11.

This chain connects TRBV18 to TRBJ2-2; TRBD2 matches 7 bases. The CDR3 consists of 16 residues. From germline, CDR1 is KGHSH and CDR2 LQKENI. V gave up 1 base and J gave up 0 bases; unmatched junction bases: 2. The CDR3 region has the DNA TGTGCCAGCTCACCACGACTAGCTGCGAACACCGGGGAGCTGTTTTTT. It yields the protein CASSPRLAANTGELFF.

The chain carries TRBV5-1 and TRBJ2-1, with D possibly matching TRBD1 (8 bases). Looked up from germline, CDR1 is SGHRS and CDR2 is YFSETQ. This CDR3 has 16 residues. The V end lost 0 bases, the J end lost 8 bases, and 18 bases lay between the germline ends. Here the CDR3 reads CASSLGSGGGSDEQFF. DNA for the CDR3: TGCGCCAGCAGCTTGGGGTCAGGGGGCGGGAGCGATGAGCAGTTCTTC. The variable domain in full, with the rest retrieved from reference TRBV5-1 and TRBJ2-1, is KAGVTQTPRYLIKTRGQQVTLSCSPISGHRSVSWYQQTPGQGLQFLFEYFSETQRNKGNFPGRFSGRQFSNSRSEMNVSTLELGDSALYLCASSLGSGGGSDEQFFGPGTRLTVL.

In this sample, this clone turned up once. The rearrangement uses TRBV5-1 and TRBJ2-5; 10 positions match TRBD2. Trimming took 0 bases from V and 1 from J; bases not matched to a gene: 0. CDR1 SGHRS and CDR2 YFSETQ come from the germline V gene. CDR3 length: 15 amino acids. This CDR3 reads CASSLASGGQETQYF. In nucleotides, the CDR3 is TGCGCCAGCAGCTTGGCTAGCGGGGGCCAAGAGACCCAGTACTTC.

A few counts support this clone. The rearrangement uses TRBV29-1 and TRBJ1-3; 7 nucleotides agree with TRBD1. This CDR3 spans 13 amino acids. The germline V gene has CDR1 SQVTM and CDR2 ANQGSEA. The junction had 6 bases not matched to a gene; V was cut back by 2 bases and J by 8 bases. CDR3 amino acids: CSVELAGGHTIYF. CDR3 DNA sequence: TGCAGCGTTGAACTGGCAGGGGGACACACCATATATTTT. Based on the CDR3 plus reference TRBV29-1 and TRBJ1-3, the full variable domain is SAVISQKPSRDICQRGTSLTIQCQVDSQVTMMFWYRQQPGQSLTLIATANQGSEATYESGFVIDKFPISRPNLTFSTLTVSNMSPEDSSIYLCSVELAGGHTIYFGEGSWLTVV.

The chain links TRBV29-1 to TRBJ1-1, with a weak D call TRBD1 (5 bases). This CDR3 comprises 13 residues. V lost 2 bases and J lost 4, with 11 bases in between. CDR1 and CDR2 (germline): SQVTM, ANQGSEA. CDR3 sequence (DNA): TGCAGCGTTGAATCAAGGGGTGGCACTGAAGCTTTCTTT. Translated, it gives CSVESRGGTEAFF. The variable domain in full, with the rest retrieved from reference TRBV29-1 and TRBJ1-1, is SAVISQKPSRDICQRGTSLTIQCQVDSQVTMMFWYRQQPGQSLTLIATANQGSEATYESGFVIDKFPISRPNLTFSTLTVSNMSPEDSSIYLCSVESRGGTEAFFGQGTRLTVV.

This clone was observed once. This chain joins TRBV5-1 and TRBJ1-4; D remains unclear. The CDR3 totals 15 residues. With 0 bases removed from V and 8 bases from J, the gap between germline ends came to 14 bases. Germline V gene data show CDR1 as SGHRS and CDR2 as YFSETQ. This chain's CDR3 is CASSLGGGWEEKLFF. Here the CDR3 DNA reads TGCGCCAGCAGCTTGGGTGGCGGCTGGGAGGAAAAACTGTTTTTT.

V gene TRBV4-3 combines with J gene TRBJ1-3; 7 nucleotides line up with TRBD1. Germline trimming cut 0 bases from V and 1 base from J; bases unmatched to any gene: 3. The germline V gene has CDR1 LGHNA and CDR2 YSLEER. CDR3 length equals 16 residues. CDR3 in DNA: TGCGCCAGCAGCCAAGATTCCAGGGGGTCTGGAAACACCATATATTTT. Protein: CASSQDSRGSGNTIYF.

The V and J genes are TRBV5-1 and TRBJ1-2; D gene ambiguous. Trimming removed 4 bases at V and 2 bases at J, with 9 bases between. This CDR3 region has 13 residues. Germline loops: CDR1 SGHRS, CDR2 YFSETQ. The CDR3 reads CASSPSENYGYTF. CDR3 DNA sequence: TGCGCCAGCAGCCCCTCGGAGAACTATGGCTACACCTTC.

The chain links TRBV15 to TRBJ2-5; 7 nucleotides line up with TRBD2. Trimming took 6 bases from V and 4 from J; bases not matched to a gene: 8. This CDR3 region has 14 residues. Germline lookup yields CDR1 LNHNV and CDR2 YYDKDF (reference sequence). The CDR3 nucleotides read TGTGCCACCAGTCTCGGGCGGGAGAGAGAGACCCAGTACTTC. Its translation: CATSLGRERETQYF. Based on the CDR3 plus reference TRBV15 and TRBJ2-5, the full variable domain is DAMVIQNPRYQVTQFGKPVTLSCSQTLNHNVMYWYQQKSSQAPKLLFHYYDKDFNNEADTPDNFQSRRPNTSFCFLDIRSPGLGDTAMYLCATSLGRERETQYFGPGTRLLVL.

The chain is built from TRBV15 and TRBJ2-7; possibly TRBD1 for D (6 bases). Trimming took off 0 bases at V and 2 bases at J, with 11 bases between the two ends. CDR3 length: 15 amino acids. Germline V lookup: CDR1 LNHNV, CDR2 YYDKDF (reference sequence). The CDR3 spells CATSRDGQPPYEQYF. CDR3 bases: TGTGCCACCAGCAGAGATGGACAGCCTCCCTACGAGCAGTACTTC.